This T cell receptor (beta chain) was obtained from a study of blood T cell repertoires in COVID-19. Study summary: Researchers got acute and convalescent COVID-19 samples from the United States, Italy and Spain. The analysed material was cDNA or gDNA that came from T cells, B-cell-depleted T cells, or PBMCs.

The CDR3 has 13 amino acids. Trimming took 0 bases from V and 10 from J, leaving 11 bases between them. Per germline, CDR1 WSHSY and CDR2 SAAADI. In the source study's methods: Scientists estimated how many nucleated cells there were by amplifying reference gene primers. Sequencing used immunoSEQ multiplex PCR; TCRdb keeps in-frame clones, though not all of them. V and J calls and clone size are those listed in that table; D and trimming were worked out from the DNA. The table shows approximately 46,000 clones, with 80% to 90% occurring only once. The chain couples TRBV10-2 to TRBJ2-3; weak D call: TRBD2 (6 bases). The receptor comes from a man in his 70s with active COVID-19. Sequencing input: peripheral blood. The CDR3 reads CASSESTGGAQYF. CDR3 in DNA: TGCGCCAGCAGTGAGTCCACCGGAGGGGCGCAGTATTTT.